Listed here are 5 T cell receptor beta chains from one sample, sequenced in a study of T cells in tumors after PD-1 blockade. Produced via immunoSEQ multiplex PCR; TCRdb's table is partial and in-frame only. The data show roughly 8,000 clones, 60% to 70% seen once. The sequencing here drew on tumor tissue, taken after anti-PD-1 treatment. All receptors come from a human donor with basal cell carcinoma.

This clone was seen more than once but under ten times. The chain is built from TRBV2 and TRBJ1-1; D gene uncertain. The length of the CDR3 is 15 residues. The germline V gene has CDR1 SNHLY and CDR2 FYNNEI. V lost 0 bases and J lost 0, with 8 bases in between. The CDR3 region is CASSEAERMNTEAFF. As DNA, the CDR3 is TGTGCCAGCAGTGAAGCGGAGAGGATGAACACTGAAGCTTTCTTT. The whole variable domain, remainder taken from reference TRBV2 and TRBJ1-1, is EPEVTQTPSHQVTQMGQEVILRCVPISNHLYFYWYRQILGQKVEFLVSFYNNEISEKSEIFDDQFSVERPDGSNFTLKIRSTKLEDSAMYFCASSEAERMNTEAFFGQGTRLTVV.

V gene TRBV30 combines with J gene TRBJ1-6, with TRBD1 matching over 8 bases. Germline assignment: CDR1 GTSNPN and CDR2 SVGIG (reference sequence). This CDR3 is built from 14 residues. The ends lost 5 bases at V and 8 bases at J; junction bases unmatched: 8. The CDR3 is CAWVTTGVDSPLHF. CDR3 in DNA: TGTGCCTGGGTAACGACAGGGGTAGATTCACCCCTCCACTTT.

The CDR3 spells CASRVGATNEKLFF. CDR3 bases: TGTGCCAGCAGGGTGGGGGCAACTAATGAAAAACTGTTTTTT. The genes are TRBV6-5 and TRBJ1-4; D possibly corresponds to TRBD1 (5 bases). The V and J ends lost 6 bases and 0 bases respectively, with 8 bases between them. The germline CDR1 and CDR2 sequences are MNHEY and SVGAGI. This CDR3 region has 14 residues.

V is TRBV7-9 and J is TRBJ1-1; D is undetermined. The CDR3 has 12 residues. CDR1 is SEHNR, CDR2 FQNEAQ, per germline (reference sequence). V shed 5 bases and J shed 7 bases, with 11 bases lying between them. CDR3 DNA: TGTGCCAGCAGCCCCTCGCATCTTGAAGCTTTCTTT. This codes for CASSPSHLEAFF.

CDR3 sequence reads: CASSDTTDTQYF. CDR3 DNA: TGTGCCAGCAGTGACACTACTGATACGCAGTATTTT. The chain couples TRBV6-4 to TRBJ2-3; no clear D. Germline CDR1 MRHNA, CDR2 SNTAGT. The CDR3 is 12 residues long. The V gene lost 2 bases and the J gene lost 6 bases, with 6 bases spanning the gap.